The 28 T cell receptor beta chains listed next were all sequenced from one sample in a study of T-cell memory formation after mild COVID-19. Each CDR3 protein gets one entry after TCRdb re-called the 5' RACE reads with MiXCR. Among 35,000 to 50,000 distinct CDR3 sequences listed, about a tenth were seen once. Material for sequencing was PBMCs or a T cell subset sorted from them (not recorded which). The receptors were gathered from an adult woman who had mild COVID-19 (a few samples of this study predate the infection). Cell type and time point are not known.

By share, this clonotype ranks as medium-sized (0.01 to 0.1%). This sequence joins TRBV5-1 and TRBJ2-5; D gene unclear. Germline loops: CDR1 SGHRS, CDR2 YFSETQ. The V end lost 2 bases, the J end lost 3 bases, and 8 bases lay between the germline ends. This CDR3 region has 13 residues. CDR3 loop: CASSFRAEETQYF. CDR3 DNA: TGCGCCAGCAGCTTTAGGGCTGAAGAGACCCAGTACTTC.

This clonotype was found a few times. The chain recombines TRBV27 with TRBJ2-2; 10 nucleotides agree with TRBD2. This CDR3 has 15 residues. V was clipped by 6 bases and J by 7 bases; unmatched bases: 8. CDR1 and CDR2 from the germline V gene are MNHEY and SMNVEV (reference sequence). The chain's CDR3 is CASSPQAGGNGELFF. In DNA, the CDR3 is TGTGCCAGCAGCCCCCAAGCGGGGGGGAACGGGGAGCTGTTTTTT.

The genes are TRBV24-1 and TRBJ2-7; 7 positions match TRBD1. Trimming at V came to 1 base and at J to 5 bases, leaving 10 bases not matched to a gene. The CDR3 has 16 amino acids. The germline CDR1 and CDR2 sequences are KGHDR and SFDVKD. The DNA of the CDR3 is TGTGCCACCAGTGATTTACAGGGGCGGCCTCCACACGAGCAGTACTTC. Amino acids: CATSDLQGRPPHEQYF.

This clonotype turned up a few times. The chain carries TRBV6-5 and TRBJ1-2, with 7 bases matching TRBD1. CDR1 is MNHEY and CDR2 is SVGAGI in the germline V gene. The CDR3 contains 14 residues. J was trimmed by 8 bases and V by 0 bases; bases with no gene match: 6. The CDR3: CASSYSSRGSGYTF. Written as DNA, the CDR3 is TGTGCCAGCAGTTACTCGAGCAGGGGGTCCGGCTACACCTTC.

This clonotype was counted between two and nine times. The V and J genes are TRBV25-1 and TRBJ2-7; D not certain. Germline assignment: CDR1 MGHDK and CDR2 SYGVNS. The CDR3 runs to 13 residues. V was trimmed by 3 bases and J by 2 bases, leaving 8 bases between them. CDR3 sequence (DNA): TGTGCCAGCAGTGAGGGCAGAGCCTACGAGCAGTACTTC. Protein: CASSEGRAYEQYF.

In its sample, this clonotype was seen a few times. The V call is TRBV6-5, the J call TRBJ1-5, with D unresolved. This CDR3 has 14 amino acids. The V gene lost 7 bases and the J gene lost 2 bases, with 12 bases spanning the gap. Germline V gene sequence: CDR1 MNHEY, CDR2 SVGAGI. The CDR3 coding sequence is TGTGCCAGCAAAAAAGACGGTCGCAATCAGCCCCAGCATTTT. The encoded protein is CASKKDGRNQPQHF.

This clonotype was seen many times. This sequence joins TRBV29-1 and TRBJ1-1, with unresolved D. V was cut by 4 bases and J by 5 bases, with 11 bases left in between. Germline V CDR1 and CDR2: SQVTM, ANQGSEA. The length of the CDR3 is 12 residues. The CDR3 sequence: CSVADFGTEAFF. CDR3 sequence (DNA): TGCAGCGTTGCCGACTTCGGGACTGAAGCTTTCTTT.

There are a few counts of this clonotype. V usage is TRBV5-1 and J usage is TRBJ2-3; the match to TRBD2 covers 8 bases. J gave up 4 bases and V 4 bases, and 5 bases lay outside the gene matches. Germline V gene sequence: CDR1 SGHRS, CDR2 YFSETQ. CDR3 size: 14 residues. CDR3 residues: CASSAGLGADTQYF. The CDR3 DNA follows: TGCGCCAGCAGCGCGGGACTAGGGGCAGATACGCAGTATTTT.

This clonotype occurred a few times. J is TRBJ2-5 and V is TRBV9; 13 nucleotides line up with TRBD2. Germline assignment: CDR1 SGDLS and CDR2 YYNGEE. This CDR3 region has 15 residues. The V and J ends lost 0 bases and 4 bases, in that order; junction bases with no gene match: 0. CDR3 loop: CASSVGTSGGETQYF. CDR3 sequence (DNA): TGTGCCAGCAGCGTAGGGACTAGCGGGGGAGAGACCCAGTACTTC.

The chain recombines TRBV11-3 with TRBJ1-1; D is ambiguous. The CDR3 spans 14 residues. Trimming removed 6 bases at V and 5 bases at J, with 16 bases between. Germline CDR1 is SGHNT and CDR2 is YENEEA. DNA of the CDR3: TGTGCCAGCAGGCGGGGAGGGAGAGATACTGAAGCTTTCTTT. Translated: CASRRGGRDTEAFF. The variable domain in full, with the rest retrieved from reference TRBV11-3 and TRBJ1-1, is EAGVVQSPRYKIIEKKQPVAFWCNPISGHNTLYWYLQNLGQGPELLIRYENEEAVDDSQLPKDRFSAERLKGVDSTLKIQPAELGDSAVYLCASRRGGRDTEAFFGQGTRLTVV.

This clonotype occurred a few times. The chain has TRBV3-1 and TRBJ1-1; D gene unclear. V was clipped by 4 bases and J by 7 bases, with 16 bases between them. The CDR3 consists of 14 residues. Per the germline V gene, CDR1 is LGHDT and CDR2 is YNNKEL (reference sequence). The CDR3 is CASSRPGLGFEAFF. The CDR3 DNA reads TGTGCCAGCAGCCGCCCCGGATTGGGGTTTGAAGCTTTCTTT. Together with reference TRBV3-1 and TRBJ1-1, the CDR3 gives the full variable domain: DTAVSQTPKYLVTQMGNDKSIKCEQNLGHDTMYWYKQDSKKFLKIMFSYNNKELIINETVPNRFSPKSPDKAHLNLHINSLELGDSAVYFCASSRPGLGFEAFFGQGTRLTVV.

This clonotype was picked up a small number of times. The rearrangement links TRBV18 to TRBJ1-1, with TRBD1 as a possible D gene (5 bases). V shed 2 bases and J shed 0 bases, with 10 bases lying between them. The CDR3 is 15 residues long. The germline CDR1 and CDR2 sequences are KGHSH and LQKENI. CDR3 protein: CASSPTGPVNTEAFF. For the CDR3, the DNA is TGTGCCAGCTCACCAACAGGCCCCGTGAACACTGAAGCTTTCTTT.

This clonotype has more than one count but fewer than ten. The rearrangement links TRBV5-1 to TRBJ1-1, with D maybe TRBD1 (5 bases). Between the trimmed V and J ends, which lost 4 bases and 7 bases, there was a span of 14 bases. This CDR3 comprises 13 residues. CDR1 and CDR2 (germline): SGHRS, YFSETQ. CDR3 in DNA: TGCGCCAGCAGCCTCTTAGGGGCGGGTGAAGCTTTCTTT. Translated, it gives CASSLLGAGEAFF.

This clonotype turned up a few times. The chain joins TRBV24-1 to TRBJ2-1; no reliable D call. Per the germline V gene, CDR1 is KGHDR and CDR2 is SFDVKD. The CDR3 has 15 amino acids. V was clipped by 3 bases and J by 0 bases, with 8 bases between them. In DNA, the CDR3 is TGTGCCACCAGTGATCCCTCCGGCTCCTACAATGAGCAGTTCTTC. Translated, it gives CATSDPSGSYNEQFF.

The chain combines TRBV27 with TRBJ1-1; 7 positions agree with TRBD1. CDR1 is MNHEY, CDR2 SMNVEV, per germline (reference sequence). The CDR3 runs to 14 residues. V lost 5 bases to trimming and J lost 7 bases; unmatched junction nucleotides: 10. The chain's CDR3 is CASSPLGGGSEAFF. The CDR3 nucleotides are TGTGCCAGCAGTCCTCTAGGGGGCGGGAGTGAAGCTTTCTTT.

This chain uses TRBV7-6 with TRBJ1-2, with 9 bases fitting TRBD1. The germline CDR1 and CDR2 sequences are SGHVS and FNYEAQ. Trimming took 5 bases from V and 6 from J; bases not matched to a gene: 7. The CDR3 contains 14 residues. CDR3: CASSLGQGLDGYTF. In nucleotides, the CDR3 is TGTGCCAGCAGCCTGGGACAGGGTCTAGATGGCTACACCTTC.

This clonotype was seen only a few times. The chain joins TRBV2 to TRBJ1-4, with D uncertain. V was trimmed by 9 bases and J by 8 bases, leaving 7 bases between them. The CDR3 has 10 residues. CDR1 and CDR2 (germline): SNHLY, FYNNEI. The CDR3 here is CASLREKLFF. CDR3 DNA: TGTGCCAGTCTAAGAGAAAAACTGTTTTTT.

This chain uses TRBV24-1 with TRBJ1-5; D ambiguous. V was shortened by 6 bases and J by 4 bases, with 12 bases between the two germline ends. The germline V gene has CDR1 KGHDR and CDR2 SFDVKD. CDR3 length: 14 residues. The DNA for the CDR3 is TGTGCCACCAGTTCTGTAGGGATAAATCAGCCCCAGCATTTT. As protein: CATSSVGINQPQHF.

This chain uses TRBV12-3 or TRBV12-4 with TRBJ2-3, with a weak D call TRBD2 (6 bases). The CDR3 covers 12 residues. Trimming left V 6 bases short and J 5 bases short, with 9 bases between. In DNA, the CDR3 is TGTGCCAGCAGGAGGGAGGTAGATACGCAGTATTTT. This codes for CASRREVDTQYF.

With regard to this clonotype: A much more abundant neighbour one base away suggests this may be a read error. This sequence joins TRBV4-2 and TRBJ2-5; 7 nucleotides agree with TRBD2. Germline loops: CDR1 LGHNA, CDR2 YNFKEQ. This CDR3 is built from 14 residues. J gave up 5 bases and V 4 bases, and 7 bases lay outside the gene matches. The chain's CDR3 is CASSRTGGMETQYF. DNA for the CDR3: TGTGCCAGCAGCCGTACGGGAGGTATGGAGACCCAGTACTTC.

The chain is built from TRBV5-1 and TRBJ2-2, with TRBD2 as a possible D gene (5 bases). This CDR3 is built from 15 residues. CDR1 and CDR2 from the germline V gene are SGHRS and YFSETQ. V was clipped by 4 bases and J by 4 bases, with 14 bases between them. CDR3 coding DNA: TGCGCCAGCAGCACCCCGGACGGGGTCACCGGGGAGCTGTTTTTT. As protein: CASSTPDGVTGELFF.

This clonotype was picked up a small number of times. The genes are TRBV16 and TRBJ1-2; no clear D. The CDR3 loop spans 13 amino acids. The V gene lost 1 base and the J gene lost 4 bases, with 7 bases spanning the gap. Per the germline V gene, CDR1 is KGHSY and CDR2 is FQNENV. CDR3 sequence: CASSQFPSYGYTF. CDR3 coding DNA: TGTGCCAGCAGCCAATTTCCCAGCTATGGCTACACCTTC.

The gene calls are TRBV18 and TRBJ2-2; 8 bases line up with TRBD1. With 3 bases clipped from V and 6 bases from J, the junction kept 6 bases outside the gene matches. The length of the CDR3 is 15 residues. Germline V gene sequence: CDR1 KGHSH, CDR2 LQKENI. This CDR3 is CASSPSGQVSGELFF. In DNA form, the CDR3 reads TGTGCCAGCTCACCCTCGGGACAGGTTTCCGGGGAGCTGTTTTTT.

This clonotype was seen many times. The J gene is TRBJ2-1, the V gene TRBV25-1, with 8 nucleotides matching TRBD1. CDR1 and CDR2 (germline): MGHDK, SYGVNS. V lost 6 bases and J lost 9; bases outside the gene matches: 4. This CDR3 is 12 amino acids long. In DNA, the CDR3 is TGTGCCAGCAGACCCGACAGGGGTGAGCAGTTCTTC. This gives the protein CASRPDRGEQFF.

This clonotype has a handful of counts. The rearrangement joins TRBV7-6 to TRBJ1-1; D remains unclear. Germline V gene lookup returns CDR1 SGHVS and CDR2 FNYEAQ. The CDR3 length is 13 residues. V was pared by 2 bases and J by 1 base, with 5 bases between. For the CDR3, the DNA is TGTGCCAGCAGCTTACTCGAGAACACTGAAGCTTTCTTT. As protein: CASSLLENTEAFF.

The V call is TRBV29-1, the J call TRBJ1-2; D unclear. This CDR3 comprises 14 residues. Between the trimmed V and J ends, which lost 0 bases and 2 bases, there was a span of 10 bases. CDR1 and CDR2 (germline): SQVTM, ANQGSEA. CDR3 sequence reads: CSVEDRTGNYGYTF. The CDR3 DNA sequence: TGCAGCGTTGAAGATCGTACGGGGAACTATGGCTACACCTTC.

This clonotype was observed many times. J is TRBJ1-1 and V is TRBV12-3 or TRBV12-4; 9 bases match TRBD1. The CDR3 runs 14 residues. Trimming took 6 bases from V and 5 from J; bases not matched to a gene: 7. Here the CDR3 reads CASSRGQGVTEAFF. In DNA form, the CDR3 reads TGTGCCAGCAGCCGGGGACAGGGTGTGACTGAAGCTTTCTTT.

This clonotype was observed a few times. This rearrangement joins TRBV5-4 to TRBJ2-7, with 8 positions matching TRBD1. Germline V CDR1 and CDR2: SGHNT, YYREEE (reference sequence). CDR3 length: 14 amino acids. The V segment lost 4 bases and the J segment 3 bases; nucleotides outside the gene matches: 6. The CDR3 sequence is CASSPGTGGYEQYF. In DNA form, the CDR3 reads TGTGCCAGCAGCCCGGGGACAGGTGGCTACGAGCAGTACTTC.